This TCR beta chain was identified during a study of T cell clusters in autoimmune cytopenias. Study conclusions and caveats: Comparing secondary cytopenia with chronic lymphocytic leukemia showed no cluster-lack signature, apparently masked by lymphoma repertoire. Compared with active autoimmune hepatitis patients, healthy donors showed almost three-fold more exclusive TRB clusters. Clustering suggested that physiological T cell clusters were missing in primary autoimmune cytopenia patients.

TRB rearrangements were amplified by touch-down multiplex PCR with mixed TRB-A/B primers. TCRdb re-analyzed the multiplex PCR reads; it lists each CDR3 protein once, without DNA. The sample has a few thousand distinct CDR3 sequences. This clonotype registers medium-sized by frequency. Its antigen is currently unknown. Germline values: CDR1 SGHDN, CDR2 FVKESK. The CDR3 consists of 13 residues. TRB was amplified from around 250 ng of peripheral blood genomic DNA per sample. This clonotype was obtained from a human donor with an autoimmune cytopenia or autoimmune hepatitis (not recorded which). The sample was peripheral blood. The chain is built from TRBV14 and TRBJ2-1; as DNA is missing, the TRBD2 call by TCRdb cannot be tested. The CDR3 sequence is CASSHGANNEQFF.